This TCR beta chain was documented in a study of blood T cell repertoires in COVID-19. Overall study context: Acute and convalescent COVID-19 samples came from the United States, Italy and Spain. PBMCs, B-cell-depleted T cells, or T cells provided the cDNA or gDNA that made up the material.

The CDR3 sequence is 16 residues long. Trimming took 3 bases from V and 7 from J; bases not matched to a gene: 11. CDR1 and CDR2 (germline): LNHDA, SQIVND (reference sequence). Authors' methods: Amplification with reference gene primers provided the estimates of nucleated cell counts. This table comes from immunoSEQ multiplex PCR, and its TCRdb copy is limited to in-frame clones, with some not included. V and J calls and clone size are given by that table; D and trimming were obtained from the DNA. Among under 250,000 clones, about nine tenths were seen once, and the ten largest hold roughly 11%. Seattle patients were enrolled during active infection and followed longitudinally.

The source material was peripheral blood. The rearrangement joins TRBV19 to TRBJ1-5; 8 nucleotides match TRBD1. The clonotype comes from a man aged 50-60 years with COVID-19, enrolled during active disease. The CDR3 reads CASSIFFRGHEQPQHF. For the CDR3, the DNA is TGTGCCAGTAGTATTTTCTTCAGGGGGCACGAGCAGCCCCAGCATTTT.